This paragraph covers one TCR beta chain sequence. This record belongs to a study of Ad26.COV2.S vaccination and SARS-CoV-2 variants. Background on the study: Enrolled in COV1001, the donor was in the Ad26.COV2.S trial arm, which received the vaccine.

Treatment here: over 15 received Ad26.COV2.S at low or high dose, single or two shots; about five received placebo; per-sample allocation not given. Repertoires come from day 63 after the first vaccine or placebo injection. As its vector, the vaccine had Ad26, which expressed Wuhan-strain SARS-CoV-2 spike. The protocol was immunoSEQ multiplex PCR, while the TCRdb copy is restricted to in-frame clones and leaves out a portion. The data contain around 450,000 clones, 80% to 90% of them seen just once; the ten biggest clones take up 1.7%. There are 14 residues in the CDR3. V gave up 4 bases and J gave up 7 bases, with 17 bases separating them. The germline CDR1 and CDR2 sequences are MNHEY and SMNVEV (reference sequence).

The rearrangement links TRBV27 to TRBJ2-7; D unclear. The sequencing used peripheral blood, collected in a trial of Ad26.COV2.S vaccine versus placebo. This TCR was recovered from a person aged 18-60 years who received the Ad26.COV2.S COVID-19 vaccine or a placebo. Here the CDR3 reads CASSSGQALGEQYF. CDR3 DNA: TGTGCCAGCAGTTCCGGGCAGGCCCTGGGGGAGCAGTACTTC.